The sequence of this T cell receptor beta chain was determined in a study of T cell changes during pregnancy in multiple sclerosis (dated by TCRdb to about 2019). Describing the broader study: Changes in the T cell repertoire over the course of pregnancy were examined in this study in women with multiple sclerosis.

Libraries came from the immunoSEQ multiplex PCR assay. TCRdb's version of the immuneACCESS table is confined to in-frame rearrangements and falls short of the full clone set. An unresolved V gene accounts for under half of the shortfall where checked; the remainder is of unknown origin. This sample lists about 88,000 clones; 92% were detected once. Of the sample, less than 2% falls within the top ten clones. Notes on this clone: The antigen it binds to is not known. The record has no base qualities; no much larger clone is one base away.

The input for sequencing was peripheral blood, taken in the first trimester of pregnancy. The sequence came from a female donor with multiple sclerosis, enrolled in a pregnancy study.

The CDR3 reads CAILSQETSYEQYF. DNA sequence: TGTGCCATATTATCACAGGAGACCAGCTACGAGCAGTACTTC. The chain joins TRBV2 to TRBJ2-7; perhaps TRBD1 is the D gene, with 5 bases matching. The CDR3 starts with the cysteine, ends with the phenylalanine, and has 14 residues. The only DNA kept is the CDR3, 42 bases in frame from the first base. Via the germline V gene, CDR1 is SNHLY and CDR2 FYNNEI. V gives up 10 bases and J gives up 3 bases, and the segment between their germline ends measures 19 bases.